A selection of T cell receptor beta chains follows, all from one sample in a study of blood T cell repertoires in COVID-19. Here immunoSEQ multiplex PCR was the method, and the copy in TCRdb shows in-frame clones only, minus some. The table lists about 150,000 clones, 75% to 85% of them singletons. Sequencing was carried out using peripheral blood. The receptors derive from a man between 60 and 70 years old with acute or convalescent COVID-19. Both conserved end residues are trimmed from each CDR3.

v_call: TRBV5-1
cdr3_aa: ASSFEISNTEAF

v_call: TRBV7-5
cdr3_aa: ARSCGQEFCQPQH

v_call: TRBV6-5
cdr3_aa: ASSYSFLGDNQPQH

v_call: TRBV7-3
cdr3_aa: ASSITGTDYGYT

v_call: TRBV4-1
cdr3_aa: ASSQDSGGAIYGYT

v_call: TRBV5-1
cdr3_aa: ASSLWSGGGNEQF

v_call: TRBV5-5
cdr3_aa: ASSLASGITDTQY

v_call: TRBV19
cdr3_aa: ASSTGIWNTEAF

v_call: TRBV28
cdr3_aa: ASSSYRDRVSGANVLT

v_call: TRBV6-2/TRBV6-3
cdr3_aa: ASSPPGGRVNEQF

v_call: TRBV11-2
cdr3_aa: ASSPLGGVDGYT

v_call: TRBV29-1
cdr3_aa: SVLALGPDTQY

v_call: TRBV30
cdr3_aa: AWAGGEKLF

v_call: TRBV19
cdr3_aa: ASSYRQSSSYEQY

v_call: TRBV5-1
cdr3_aa: ASSRTDRARAEY

v_call: TRBV10-3
cdr3_aa: AIRADSGAGQPQH

v_call: TRBV28
cdr3_aa: ASSPATGGLPQH

v_call: TRBV5-1
cdr3_aa: ASSLAPGQGNADTQY

v_call: TRBV6-6
cdr3_aa: ASTPLTGPNEKLF

v_call: TRBV29-1
cdr3_aa: SVRATGGLGEQY

v_call: TRBV19
cdr3_aa: ASSIGQGGSYGYT

v_call: TRBV21-1
cdr3_aa: ASWDEIARGLETQY

v_call: TRBV18
cdr3_aa: ASSQGGGPFGNTIY

v_call: TRBV7-2
cdr3_aa: ASSPIAGLSYEQY

v_call: TRBV29-1
cdr3_aa: SDEQAGRYT

v_call: TRBV6-6
cdr3_aa: ASRPTDRGSTDTQY

v_call: TRBV5-4
cdr3_aa: ASSLAGQGRTEAF

v_call: TRBV2
cdr3_aa: ATRSGTSGYSYNEQF

v_call: TRBV4-3
cdr3_aa: ASSQGANLNTGELF

v_call: TRBV7-9
cdr3_aa: ASSLSPPIQGGTEAF

v_call: TRBV7-2
cdr3_aa: ASSLTDRGPYEQY

v_call: TRBV5-1
cdr3_aa: ASSLGDGFDAGY

v_call: TRBV6-2/TRBV6-3
cdr3_aa: ASSPAQGRGYT

v_call: TRBV10-3
cdr3_aa: AIREGQEYNSPLH

v_call: TRBV7-8
cdr3_aa: ASSLVGGGAHEQF

v_call: TRBV19
cdr3_aa: ASSMEGVGGNQPQH

v_call: TRBV3-1/TRBV3-2
cdr3_aa: ASSQVWRAYEQY

v_call: TRBV4-3
cdr3_aa: ASSQSGGRINEKLF

v_call: TRBV5-5
cdr3_aa: ASSLVGVGPGNTIY

v_call: TRBV6-5
cdr3_aa: ASRPGGRGNTIY

v_call: TRBV6-5
cdr3_aa: ASSSEAAGVF

v_call: TRBV4-1
cdr3_aa: ASSQLHRMISPLH

v_call: TRBV6-5
cdr3_aa: ASTRQGMGGYT

v_call: TRBV19
cdr3_aa: ASSIIGSGTGSGYT

v_call: TRBV28
cdr3_aa: ASSFVLATNEQF

v_call: TRBV5-4
cdr3_aa: ASSLVAGGGNEQF

v_call: TRBV7-2
cdr3_aa: ASSLQGAGVTEAF

v_call: TRBV3-1/TRBV3-2
cdr3_aa: ASSQGRGHYGYT

v_call: TRBV28
cdr3_aa: ASSLPGYEQY

v_call: TRBV4-1
cdr3_aa: ASSLVTGGNTIY

v_call: TRBV7-2
cdr3_aa: ASSRQVGTGETQY

v_call: TRBV5-1
cdr3_aa: ASSSGQTTNEKLF

v_call: TRBV5-4
cdr3_aa: ASSLGGTSASNVLT

v_call: TRBV7-8
cdr3_aa: ASSREGQTEAF

v_call: TRBV6-1
cdr3_aa: ASSDGAKADKEGF